Sequencing of this TCR gamma chain was carried out in a study of γδ T cells in repeated Plasmodium falciparum infection. Study background: Age- and gender-matched Australian children served as comparison for malaria-exposed Malian children.

V lost 1 base, J lost 3 bases, and 9 bases stayed unmatched. The germline CDR1 and CDR2 sequences are GITISATS and ISYDGTV (reference sequence). The CDR3 has 15 amino acids. Flow sorting of PBMC yielded separate Vgamma9/Vdelta2+ and Vdelta2-negative gammadelta T cell populations for bulk repertoire analysis. TCRdb reanalyzed the multiplex PCR reads using CATT. The repertoire includes 25,000 to 35,000 gamma-chain clones, over 1.3% of them detected once, and roughly 19% sits in the top ten. This clone was observed at least ten times. The translation of this DNA and the TCRdb protein of a much larger clone differ at residue 6, probably owing to a read error; the protein shown here is translated from the DNA.

The sequence was obtained from a pool of human donors (malaria-infected and uninfected, not separated). The sample was gamma-delta T cells from blood. The chain is built from TRGV9 and TRGJ1 or TRGJ2. The J gene, left out of TCRdb, was set here by checking the DNA against germline. DNA of the CDR3: TGTGCCTTGTGGGAGGTAAGCCTCCCTTATTATAAGAAACTCTTT. It codes for CALWEVSLPYYKKLF.